This T cell receptor (beta chain) was sequenced for a study of CD8 T cells in Susac syndrome. Sequencing of TCR beta covered CD8+ and CD4+ T cells obtained from blood. Multiple sclerosis controls were treatment-naive patients with stable or active relapsing-remitting disease. Through negative isolation, CD4+ and CD8+ T cells were obtained, while TEMRA cells were enriched using FACS. The authors reverse transcribed roughly 0.5 to 1 ug RNA with random hexamers. The immunoSEQ assay covered 54 Vbeta and 13 Jbeta segments for CDR3. TCRdb reprocessed the immunoSEQ multiplex PCR reads via MiXCR and lists one record per CDR3 protein. The sample shows 200,000 to 250,000 distinct CDR3 sequences, just under 95% of them seen only once. CDR3 length: 16 amino acids. V was trimmed by 2 bases and J by 6 bases, leaving 17 bases between them. Germline CDR1 reads SNHLY; CDR2 reads FYNNEI.

The TCR was taken from a human donor with multiple sclerosis. Sequences were obtained from CD4+ T cells from PBMCs. V usage is TRBV2 and J usage is TRBJ2-4; D possibly matches TRBD1 or TRBD2 (5 bases each). The CDR3 region is CASSEPGTAAANIQYF. Written as DNA, the CDR3 is TGTGCCAGCAGTGAACCTGGGACCGCAGCCGCAAACATTCAGTACTTC.